One and the same sample provided the 18 T cell receptor beta chains below, sequenced in a study of radiation and T cells in renal cell carcinoma. Stated time point: blood 4 weeks post-SBRT, at nephrectomy. Treatment described: 15 Gy SBRT to primary tumor, nephrectomy 4 weeks later. Assay: immunoSEQ multiplex PCR; the TCRdb copy retains only in-frame clones and omits some. The sample contains fewer than 85,000 clones, about 89% of which appear only once. Sequenced material: blood, taken from a patient whose treatment included radiotherapy and nephrectomy. The source is a woman aged 70 to 79 with renal cell carcinoma.

The chain couples TRBV14 to TRBJ1-5; D remains ambiguous. This CDR3 is built from 13 residues. CDR1 SGHDN and CDR2 FVKESK come from the germline V gene. V gave up 0 bases and J gave up 6 bases, with 6 bases separating them. The CDR3, as DNA: TGTGCCAGCAGCCAAGATTGGAGTCAGCCCCAGCATTTT. Protein: CASSQDWSQPQHF.

This rearrangement joins TRBV9 to TRBJ1-2; D is possibly TRBD1 (5 bases). V gave up 0 bases and J gave up 8 bases, with 17 bases separating them. CDR1 is SGDLS and CDR2 is YYNGEE in the germline V gene. The CDR3 runs to 15 residues. The CDR3 DNA follows: TGTGCCAGCAGCGTAGAAAAGGACACACCCCTCGGCTACACCTTC. It translates to CASSVEKDTPLGYTF.

The chain uses TRBV5-6 and TRBJ2-2, with 13 positions matching TRBD2. The V and J ends lost 4 bases and 5 bases, in that order; junction bases with no gene match: 8. The germline V gene encodes CDR1 SGHDT and CDR2 YYEEEE. The CDR3 is made up of 17 amino acids. CDR3 nucleotides: TGTGCCAGCAGCCTCCGGACTAGCGGGGGTACAACCGGGGAGCTGTTTTTT. Translation: CASSLRTSGGTTGELFF. Together with reference TRBV5-6 and TRBJ2-2, the CDR3 gives the full variable domain: DAGVTQSPTHLIKTRGQQVTLRCSPKSGHDTVSWYQQALGQGPQFIFQYYEEEERQRGNFPDRFSGHQFPNYSSELNVNALLLGDSALYLCASSLRTSGGTTGELFFGEGSRLTVL.

The chain carries TRBV11-1 and TRBJ1-1; D is unresolved. Trimming shortened V by 8 bases and J by 10 bases, and 14 bases separated the two germline ends. This CDR3 spans 11 amino acids. Per the germline V gene, CDR1 is SGHAT and CDR2 is FQDESV (reference sequence). The CDR3 nucleotides read TGTGCCAGCGGCTATACTTTCGCAGCTTTCTTT. Its protein is CASGYTFAAFF.

V is TRBV7-3 and J is TRBJ2-1; D is undetermined. V was pared by 4 bases and J by 4 bases, with 5 bases between. Germline values: CDR1 SGHTA, CDR2 FQGTGA. The CDR3 runs to 12 residues. The CDR3 loop is CASSSAYNEQFF. The CDR3 DNA follows: TGTGCCAGCAGCTCTGCGTACAATGAGCAGTTCTTC.

V is TRBV19 and J is TRBJ1-5; 8 bases line up with TRBD1. V dropped 8 bases and J dropped 0; count of bases not matched to a gene: 3. This CDR3 has 14 amino acids. Germline V gene sequence: CDR1 LNHDA, CDR2 SQIVND (reference sequence). In DNA, the CDR3 is TGTGCCAGTTTGGACAGGGCTAGCAATCAGCCCCAGCATTTT. This gives the protein CASLDRASNQPQHF.

The chain couples TRBV27 to TRBJ2-1; TRBD2 matches 10 bases. V lost 5 bases and J lost 0; bases outside the gene matches: 7. This CDR3 spans 17 amino acids. CDR1 is MNHEY, CDR2 SMNVEV, per germline (reference sequence). The CDR3 sequence is CASSRRLAGVSYNEQFF. The CDR3 DNA reads as TGTGCCAGCAGTCGCCGACTAGCGGGTGTCTCCTACAATGAGCAGTTCTTC.

The chain couples TRBV5-4 to TRBJ1-6, with no clear D. Trimming removed 3 bases at V and 6 bases at J, with 13 bases between. Germline V gene lookup returns CDR1 SGHNT and CDR2 YYREEE (reference sequence). CDR3 size: 15 residues. Here the CDR3 DNA reads TGTGCCAGCAGCTACGGAGGGATCGGTAATTCACCCCTCCACTTT. This codes for CASSYGGIGNSPLHF.

The chain joins TRBV4-1 to TRBJ2-5; D is perhaps TRBD1 (6 bases). V was cut by 1 base and J by 4 bases, with 16 bases left in between. CDR1 is MGHRA, CDR2 YSYEKL, per germline. This CDR3 has 16 residues. In DNA, the CDR3 is TGCGCCAGCAGCCAAGTTTCCGAACAGGGACGAGAGACCCAGTACTTC. As protein: CASSQVSEQGRETQYF.

This clone was picked up one time. V usage is TRBV11-2 and J usage is TRBJ2-3; TRBD2 matches at 7 bases. V lost 6 bases to trimming and J lost 4 bases; unmatched junction nucleotides: 10. The CDR3 is 15 amino acids. The germline V gene encodes CDR1 SGHAT and CDR2 FQNNGV. The CDR3 DNA sequence: TGTGCCAGCAGTCCCTCGGGGGGACGGGCAGATACGCAGTATTTT. This translates into CASSPSGGRADTQYF.

This chain joins TRBV5-1 and TRBJ2-5; TRBD2 is a possible D gene (7 bases). V lost 0 bases and J lost 4, with 13 bases in between. Germline V gene sequence: CDR1 SGHRS, CDR2 YFSETQ. The CDR3 is 15 amino acids. CDR3 nucleotides: TGCGCCAGCAGCTTGGAAGTGGGGGGGCCAGAGACCCAGTACTTC. The encoded protein is CASSLEVGGPETQYF.

J is TRBJ1-2 and V is TRBV28; 12 positions match TRBD1. Germline V gene data show CDR1 as MDHEN and CDR2 as SYDVKM. The CDR3 has 17 residues. Unmatched junction bases numbered 12, after V lost 2 bases and J lost 8 bases. The DNA for the CDR3 is TGTGCCAGCAGTTTAAGGGACAGGGGGCTCGCGAGATACGGCTACACCTTC. It encodes CASSLRDRGLARYGYTF.

The chain uses TRBV5-4 and TRBJ1-1; 9 bases fit TRBD1. With 3 bases clipped from V and 4 bases from J, the junction kept 7 bases outside the gene matches. Germline-derived CDR1 and CDR2 are SGHNT and YYREEE (reference sequence). This CDR3 region has 15 residues. This CDR3 is CASSWSTTGGTEAFF. The CDR3 DNA sequence: TGTGCCAGCAGCTGGTCAACGACAGGGGGCACTGAAGCTTTCTTT.

The chain employs TRBV6-5 and TRBJ2-7, with 11 positions matching TRBD1. The trim removed 6 bases at V and 6 bases at J, leaving 10 bases unmatched. CDR3 size: 15 residues. The germline CDR1 and CDR2 sequences are MNHEY and SVGAGI. The CDR3 spells CASSPLWGQGGEQYF. CDR3 DNA: TGTGCCAGCAGCCCTCTATGGGGACAGGGGGGCGAGCAGTACTTC.

The chain has TRBV19 and TRBJ1-4; D is possibly TRBD1 (5 bases). Per germline, CDR1 LNHDA and CDR2 SQIVND (reference sequence). The CDR3 totals 13 residues. V was clipped by 4 bases and J by 7 bases, with 10 bases between them. CDR3 nucleotide sequence: TGTGCCAGTAGTAAGGGGATGCGTGAAAAACTGTTTTTT. Encoded protein: CASSKGMREKLFF.

This clone was seen a handful of times. J is TRBJ2-2 and V is TRBV7-8, with TRBD2 matching over 8 bases. The length of the CDR3 is 14 residues. The ends lost 3 bases at V and 4 bases at J; junction bases unmatched: 1. Per germline, CDR1 SGHVS and CDR2 FQNEAQ. CDR3 bases: TGTGCCAGCAGCTTCACTAGCGGCACCGGGGAGCTGTTTTTT. Its protein is CASSFTSGTGELFF.

The rearrangement links TRBV14 to TRBJ1-6; D is ambiguous. The ends were cut back, 3 bases at V and 5 bases at J, with 11 bases in the middle. Germline values: CDR1 SGHDN, CDR2 FVKESK. The CDR3 runs 15 residues. DNA for the CDR3: TGTGCCAGCAGCCAGCGGGGAGGCGATAATTCACCCCTCCACTTT. Residues: CASSQRGGDNSPLHF.

The rearrangement uses TRBV10-3 and TRBJ2-5, with 8 bases matching TRBD1. J was trimmed by 2 bases and V by 8 bases; bases with no gene match: 10. The length of the CDR3 is 15 residues. The germline CDR1 and CDR2 sequences are ENHRY and SYGVKD. For the CDR3, the DNA is TGTGCCATCGGACACACCCGGACAGGGCAAGAGACCCAGTACTTC. It encodes CAIGHTRTGQETQYF.